This T cell receptor beta chain was found in a study of shared clonotypes between healthy human individuals. In the sorted-subset replicate PCRs, about 190 ng DNA, roughly 30,000 T cell genomes, was used. Measured with immunoSEQ multiplex PCR; TCRdb has only the in-frame clones, and not every one. The sample lists 650,000 to 800,000 clones, about two thirds occurring once. All donors qualified as healthy HIV-negative adults and had experienced no recent acute infections or vaccinations. CDR1 is MDHEN and CDR2 is SYDVKM in the germline V gene. With 6 bases clipped from V and 7 bases from J, the junction kept 7 bases outside the gene matches. CDR3 length: 15 amino acids.

Sequences were obtained from memory CD4+ T cells sorted from blood. Subset denoted: CD45RA-negative fraction. This rearrangement joins TRBV28 to TRBJ1-5; 12 bases match TRBD1. This sequence was found in a woman in her 30s in good health. The CDR3 DNA reads TGTGCCAGCAGGTGGGGACAGGGGGCGGCACAGCCCCAGCATTTT. Its translation: CASRWGQGAAQPQHF.